One sample yielded the 3 T cell receptor beta chains listed below, sequenced in a study of blood T cell repertoires in COVID-19. Clones were read by immunoSEQ multiplex PCR, and TCRdb kept only the in-frame ones, dropping some. The repertoire consists of 200,000 to 250,000 clones, with approximately 81% occurring once and the leading ten covering 0.98%. The sample was peripheral blood. Receptors were obtained from a man aged 35-49 years with acute or convalescent COVID-19.

The chain has TRBV18 and TRBJ1-2; 12 bases match TRBD1. From germline, CDR1 is KGHSH and CDR2 LQKENI. This CDR3 has 15 residues. V shed 3 bases, J shed 7 bases, and the junction held 6 bases outside the gene matches. This chain's CDR3 is CASSPLGQGAAGYTF. Here the CDR3 DNA reads TGTGCCAGCTCACCCTTGGGACAGGGGGCAGCTGGCTACACCTTC. Full variable domain (remainder filled in from reference TRBV18 and TRBJ1-2): NAGVMQNPRHLVRRRGQEARLRCSPMKGHSHVYWYRQLPEEGLKFMVYLQKENIIDESGMPKERFSAEFPKEGPSILRIQQVVRGDSAAYFCASSPLGQGAAGYTFGSGTRLTVV.

The V and J genes are TRBV5-6 and TRBJ1-4, with D unresolved. The length of the CDR3 is 17 residues. The V end lost 0 bases, the J end lost 0 bases, and 12 bases lay between the germline ends. Per germline, CDR1 SGHDT and CDR2 YYEEEE. The CDR3 spells CASSLEARSATNEKLFF. The CDR3, as DNA: TGTGCCAGCAGCTTGGAGGCCAGGTCGGCAACTAATGAAAAACTGTTTTTT.

J is TRBJ2-2 and V is TRBV24-1; 12 bases map to TRBD2. V trimming: 6 bases; J trimming: 3 bases; junction bases outside the gene matches: 7. From germline, CDR1 is KGHDR and CDR2 SFDVKD. The CDR3 extends over 17 amino acids. The CDR3 bases are TGTGCCACCAGTCCAACTAGCGGGGGGCCGGACACCGGGGAGCTGTTTTTT. Residues: CATSPTSGGPDTGELFF.